A single sample gave rise to the 30 T cell receptor beta chains below, sequenced in a study of neoadjuvant nivolumab and ipilimumab in lung cancer. Profiled with immunoSEQ multiplex PCR; TCRdb holds only in-frame clones, not every one. The top ten hold about 5.3% of the sample, which has tens of thousands of clones, 90% seen once. Source: peripheral blood, taken after neoadjuvant nivolumab, alone or with ipilimumab, at or shortly before surgery. The receptors were gathered from an adult with non-small cell lung cancer.

The chain couples TRBV11-2 to TRBJ2-6, with 7 bases that match TRBD1. Germline values: CDR1 SGHAT, CDR2 FQNNGV. V shed 5 bases and J 0 bases; nucleotides not matched to a gene: 10. The CDR3 extends over 18 amino acids. DNA for the CDR3: TGTGCCAGCAGCAGGTGGGGGACAGCCCGCTCTGGGGCCAACGTCCTGACTTTC. Protein: CASSRWGTARSGANVLTF.

This clone was detected only once. The J gene is TRBJ1-6, the V gene TRBV5-4; no firm D call. Trimming left V 4 bases short and J 0 bases short, with 8 bases between. Germline assignment: CDR1 SGHNT and CDR2 YYREEE (reference sequence). There are 15 residues in the CDR3. CDR3 bases: TGTGCCAGCAGCCCTACCAGCTCCTATAATTCACCCCTCCACTTT. This sequence encodes CASSPTSSYNSPLHF.

This clone was found once. The chain couples TRBV15 to TRBJ2-2; D perhaps matches TRBD1 (5 bases). The V end was cut by 4 bases, the J end by 1 base, with 16 bases between. Germline-derived CDR1 and CDR2 are LNHNV and YYDKDF (reference sequence). This CDR3 has 17 residues. CDR3 nucleotide sequence: TGTGCCACCAGCACATTCCAGGGTCAGGGGAACACCGGGGAGCTGTTTTTT. This codes for CATSTFQGQGNTGELFF.

The chain uses TRBV4-2 and TRBJ1-2, with TRBD1 identical over 12 bases. The germline V gene has CDR1 LGHNA and CDR2 YNFKEQ. CDR3 length: 16 residues. Unmatched junction bases numbered 6, after V lost 0 bases and J lost 7 bases. The DNA of the CDR3 is TGTGCCAGCAGCCAAGAGGGGGGACAGGGGGCTTTTGGCTACACCTTC. Its protein is CASSQEGGQGAFGYTF.

The V call is TRBV6-6, the J call TRBJ2-7; tentatively, D is TRBD1 or TRBD2 (5 bases each). CDR1 is MNHNY, CDR2 SVGAGI, per germline (reference sequence). The CDR3 totals 14 residues. Trimming shortened V by 4 bases and J by 0 bases, and 10 bases separated the two germline ends. This CDR3 reads CASSSPGRSYEQYF. The CDR3, as DNA: TGTGCCAGCAGTTCCCCGGGACGCTCCTACGAGCAGTACTTC.

The V and J genes are TRBV10-2 and TRBJ1-3, with D maybe TRBD1 (5 bases). Trimming left V 8 bases short and J 1 base short, with 9 bases between. Per the germline V gene, CDR1 is WSHSY and CDR2 is SAAADI. The CDR3 extends over 13 amino acids. The CDR3 DNA reads as TGCGCCAGCTCGACAGATTCTGGAAACACCATATATTTT. Amino acid sequence: CASSTDSGNTIYF.

The chain uses TRBV10-3 and TRBJ1-5, with D perhaps TRBD1 (5 bases). Trimming cost V 6 bases and J 0 bases, with 9 bases left between them. Germline CDR1 and CDR2: ENHRY and SYGVKD. This CDR3 is built from 14 residues. CDR3 nucleotide sequence: TGTGCCATCAGCCCGACAGATAGCAATCAGCCCCAGCATTTT. Protein product: CAISPTDSNQPQHF.

This chain connects TRBV18 to TRBJ2-5, with unresolved D. Germline V gene lookup returns CDR1 KGHSH and CDR2 LQKENI. V was trimmed by 6 bases and J by 0 bases, leaving 17 bases between them. The CDR3 spans 16 residues. The CDR3 coding sequence is TGTGCCAGCTCTTCTTCGGTAGGATTGTACCAAGAGACCCAGTACTTC. Protein product: CASSSSVGLYQETQYF.

The J gene is TRBJ2-3, the V gene TRBV2; D may correspond to TRBD1 or TRBD2 (5 bases each). CDR1 is SNHLY and CDR2 is FYNNEI in the germline V gene. The CDR3 runs 15 residues. V gave up 2 bases and J gave up 3 bases, with 12 bases separating them. The CDR3 is CASSEIEGKTDTQYF. CDR3 DNA sequence: TGTGCCAGCAGTGAAATTGAGGGGAAGACAGATACGCAGTATTTT.

CDR3 residues: CASRETGIQETQYF. CDR3 bases: TGCGCCAGCAGAGAGACAGGTATCCAAGAGACCCAGTACTTC. The chain carries TRBV10-2 and TRBJ2-5, with a possible D match to TRBD1 (6 bases). This CDR3 has 14 amino acids. CDR1 is WSHSY, CDR2 SAAADI, per germline. Trimming shortened V by 6 bases and J by 1 base, and 12 bases separated the two germline ends.

The V call is TRBV5-1, the J call TRBJ2-1; 8 nucleotides line up with TRBD1. CDR1 SGHRS and CDR2 YFSETQ come from the germline V gene. After removal of 5 bases from V and 3 bases from J, the junction contained 10 bases not matched to a gene. The CDR3 runs 16 residues. The CDR3 region is CASSWTGTGGYNEQFF. The CDR3 bases are TGCGCCAGCAGTTGGACCGGGACAGGAGGCTACAATGAGCAGTTCTTC. The full variable domain, with the rest looked up from reference TRBV5-1 and TRBJ2-1, is KAGVTQTPRYLIKTRGQQVTLSCSPISGHRSVSWYQQTPGQGLQFLFEYFSETQRNKGNFPGRFSGRQFSNSRSEMNVSTLELGDSALYLCASSWTGTGGYNEQFFGPGTRLTVL.

The chain is built from TRBV9 and TRBJ2-3, with TRBD2 matching 10 bases. CDR1 and CDR2 from the germline V gene are SGDLS and YYNGEE. This CDR3 is 15 amino acids long. V shed 3 bases, J shed 6 bases, and the junction held 7 bases outside the gene matches. The CDR3, as DNA: TGTGCCAGCAGCGCCAAACTAGCGGGGATCGATACGCAGTATTTT. Translated, it gives CASSAKLAGIDTQYF.

The chain uses TRBV10-2 and TRBJ1-1, with D uncertain. Germline V lookup: CDR1 WSHSY, CDR2 SAAADI. This CDR3 region has 13 residues. V was trimmed by 6 bases and J by 3 bases, leaving 11 bases between them. CDR3: CASSTGWYTEAFF. The DNA for the CDR3 is TGCGCCAGCAGCACCGGGTGGTACACTGAAGCTTTCTTT.

The chain combines TRBV29-1 with TRBJ2-5, with 8 bases fitting TRBD1. Unmatched junction bases numbered 9, after V lost 6 bases and J lost 0 bases. This CDR3 comprises 15 residues. Per germline, CDR1 SQVTM and CDR2 ANQGSEA. The CDR3 loop is CSVGQGGGYQETQYF. The CDR3 coding sequence is TGCAGCGTAGGACAGGGTGGGGGTTACCAAGAGACCCAGTACTTC.

V and J are TRBV9 and TRBJ2-6; the D is unclear. Germline assignment: CDR1 SGDLS and CDR2 YYNGEE. Trimming removed 5 bases at V and 0 bases at J, with 9 bases between. This CDR3 is 15 amino acids long. The CDR3 spells CASSQRSSGANVLTF. The DNA of the CDR3 is TGTGCCAGCAGTCAACGGAGCTCTGGGGCCAACGTCCTGACTTTC.

V and J are TRBV11-1 and TRBJ1-1; D is undetermined. With 8 bases removed from V and 1 base from J, the gap between germline ends came to 14 bases. The CDR3 consists of 14 residues. Germline values: CDR1 SGHAT, CDR2 FQDESV (reference sequence). CDR3 protein: CASLSRASNTEAFF. In nucleotides, the CDR3 is TGTGCCAGCCTAAGTCGGGCCTCGAACACTGAAGCTTTCTTT.

V usage is TRBV5-4 and J usage is TRBJ2-5, with D possibly matching TRBD2 (5 bases). V was shortened by 1 base and J by 2 bases, with 12 bases between the two germline ends. The CDR3 runs to 15 residues. The germline V gene has CDR1 SGHNT and CDR2 YYREEE (reference sequence). The CDR3, as DNA: TGTGCCAGCAGCTTGTCCGGGAACCCTCAAGAGACCCAGTACTTC. Amino acids: CASSLSGNPQETQYF. The full variable domain, completed using reference TRBV5-4 and TRBJ2-5, is ETGVTQSPTHLIKTRGQQVTLRCSSQSGHNTVSWYQQALGQGPQFIFQYYREEENGRGNFPPRFSGLQFPNYSSELNVNALELDDSALYLCASSLSGNPQETQYFGPGTRLLVL.

V usage is TRBV2 and J usage is TRBJ1-6, with TRBD1 as a possible D gene (6 bases). Germline V lookup: CDR1 SNHLY, CDR2 FYNNEI. Trimming left V 6 bases short and J 6 bases short, with 12 bases between. The CDR3 is made up of 14 amino acids. The DNA of the CDR3 is TGTGCCAGCAGGCAGGACAGTTCTAATTCACCCCTCCACTTT. This sequence encodes CASRQDSSNSPLHF.

The chain has TRBV5-1 and TRBJ2-1; TRBD2 matches at 8 bases. Germline V lookup: CDR1 SGHRS, CDR2 YFSETQ. The CDR3 spans 14 residues. V dropped 1 base and J dropped 8; count of bases not matched to a gene: 5. CDR3 coding DNA: TGCGCCAGCAGCTTGATTCCGGGGGGGGATGAGCAGTTCTTC. The encoded protein is CASSLIPGGDEQFF.

This clone was counted a single time. The rearrangement uses TRBV5-1 and TRBJ2-1; weak D call: TRBD1 (6 bases). V lost 4 bases, J lost 4 bases, and 9 bases lay in between. Germline values: CDR1 SGHRS, CDR2 YFSETQ. CDR3 length equals 13 residues. The CDR3 DNA is TGCGCCAGCAGCCTAGGACAGTACAATGAGCAGTTCTTC. This gives the protein CASSLGQYNEQFF.

The chain is built from TRBV6-5 and TRBJ2-3; TRBD1 aligns across 7 bases. The CDR3 sequence is 13 residues long. Unmatched junction bases numbered 7, after V lost 8 bases and J lost 5 bases. Germline V gene lookup returns CDR1 MNHEY and CDR2 SVGAGI. The CDR3 DNA is TGTGCCAGCGGGGGAGACAGGGAAGATACGCAGTATTTT. It is translated as CASGGDREDTQYF.

V is TRBV5-5 and J is TRBJ1-6; 9 nucleotides align to TRBD1. Germline V lookup: CDR1 SGHKS, CDR2 YYEKEE (reference sequence). This CDR3 comprises 16 residues. Unmatched junction bases numbered 8, after V lost 4 bases and J lost 6 bases. This chain's CDR3 is CASSPAPGQGNSPLHF. The CDR3 nucleotides read TGTGCCAGCAGCCCGGCCCCGGGACAGGGTAATTCACCCCTCCACTTT.

The chain couples TRBV5-6 to TRBJ2-7; TRBD2 aligns across 8 bases. V lost 3 bases to trimming and J lost 3 bases; unmatched junction nucleotides: 5. Germline CDR1 reads SGHDT; CDR2 reads YYEEEE. CDR3 length: 14 residues. This CDR3 reads CASSSGLEGYEQYF. The DNA of the CDR3 is TGTGCCAGCAGCTCGGGACTAGAGGGCTACGAGCAGTACTTC.

This clone appeared once. The chain is built from TRBV29-1 and TRBJ1-4, with a weak D call TRBD1 (5 bases). Trimming took off 8 bases at V and 5 bases at J, with 12 bases between the two ends. The CDR3 consists of 12 residues. Germline values: CDR1 SQVTM, CDR2 ANQGSEA. The CDR3 DNA is TGCAGCAGCCGGGACGGAAATGAAAAACTGTTTTTT. It codes for CSSRDGNEKLFF.

The chain joins TRBV6-6 to TRBJ2-3, with TRBD2 identical over 8 bases. CDR1 and CDR2 from the germline V gene are MNHNY and SVGAGI (reference sequence). V shed 7 bases and J 3 bases; nucleotides not matched to a gene: 3. The CDR3 has 13 residues. The CDR3 nucleotides read TGTGCCAGCACCCGCGGGGGGACAGATACGCAGTATTTT. Translating gives CASTRGGTDTQYF.

The chain combines TRBV25-1 with TRBJ2-1, with D perhaps TRBD1 (6 bases). V was pared by 7 bases and J by 6 bases, with 16 bases between. This CDR3 has 14 residues. Germline-derived CDR1 and CDR2 are MGHDK and SYGVNS. The CDR3 region has the DNA TGTGCCAGCACTTCCGGGACAAGGTCCAATGAGCAGTTCTTC. Its protein product is CASTSGTRSNEQFF.

CDR3 protein: CASSLSAADTQYF. CDR3 DNA: TGTGCCAGCAGCTTGAGTGCCGCAGATACGCAGTATTTT. The rearrangement links TRBV5-6 to TRBJ2-3, with no clear D. Germline lookup yields CDR1 SGHDT and CDR2 YYEEEE. The V end was cut by 1 base, the J end by 4 bases, with 7 bases between. CDR3 length equals 13 residues. Filled out from reference TRBV5-6 and TRBJ2-3, the complete variable domain reads DAGVTQSPTHLIKTRGQQVTLRCSPKSGHDTVSWYQQALGQGPQFIFQYYEEEERQRGNFPDRFSGHQFPNYSSELNVNALLLGDSALYLCASSLSAADTQYFGPGTRLTVL.

This rearrangement joins TRBV5-4 to TRBJ2-3, with 9 bases that match TRBD2. Germline lookup yields CDR1 SGHNT and CDR2 YYREEE (reference sequence). V shed 0 bases and J 5 bases; nucleotides not matched to a gene: 4. This CDR3 is built from 15 residues. The CDR3 loop is CASSLEGLAQDTQYF. CDR3 nucleotide sequence: TGTGCCAGCAGCTTGGAGGGACTAGCTCAAGATACGCAGTATTTT.

The rearrangement links TRBV10-3 to TRBJ1-4; 10 positions agree with TRBD1. V was pared by 4 bases and J by 6 bases, with 2 bases of the junction left unmatched. The CDR3 covers 14 residues. Germline values: CDR1 ENHRY, CDR2 SYGVKD. The CDR3 nucleotides are TGTGCCATCAGTGGGACAGGGGGGGATGAAAAACTGTTTTTT. Amino acids: CAISGTGGDEKLFF.

V is TRBV19 and J is TRBJ2-7, with TRBD1 matching over 9 bases. Germline assignment: CDR1 LNHDA and CDR2 SQIVND (reference sequence). CDR3 length: 14 residues. J gave up 6 bases and V 5 bases, and 8 bases lay outside the gene matches. CDR3 region: CASSPDRGVGEQYF. Here the CDR3 DNA reads TGTGCCAGTAGTCCAGACAGGGGGGTCGGCGAGCAGTACTTC.